The 8 T cell receptor beta chains given below trace back to one sample, sequenced in a study of T-cell reconstitution after alpha-beta-depleted transplantation in children. Researchers prepared the TCRbeta library using unique molecular identifiers, the study reports. TCRdb used MiXCR to reprocess the PCR reads, holding one entry per CDR3 protein. The table includes about 340,000 distinct CDR3 sequences, about 9.3% detected once. The source was PBMCs from the stem cell graft donor, collected from the stem cell graft. The receptors were gathered from a human donor who donated a stem cell graft to a child with acute lymphoblastic leukemia.

This clonotype was observed at least ten times. The chain links TRBV5-1 to TRBJ1-2; tentatively, D is TRBD1 (6 bases). The CDR3 is 16 amino acids. The germline V gene has CDR1 SGHRS and CDR2 YFSETQ. The V end was cut by 0 bases, the J end by 2 bases, with 14 bases between. The CDR3 spells CASSLDGIQGNYGYTF. In DNA form, the CDR3 reads TGCGCCAGCAGCTTGGACGGGATCCAGGGGAACTATGGCTACACCTTC.

This clonotype was counted between two and nine times. The chain recombines TRBV7-9 with TRBJ2-5, with D unclear. Germline V lookup: CDR1 SEHNR, CDR2 FQNEAQ (reference sequence). The CDR3 sequence is 12 residues long. The V end was cut by 5 bases, the J end by 0 bases, with 4 bases between. The CDR3 is CASSQNQETQYF. Here the CDR3 DNA reads TGTGCCAGCAGCCAAAACCAAGAGACCCAGTACTTC.

This clonotype was observed a handful of times. The gene calls are TRBV20-1 and TRBJ1-5, with 10 bases that match TRBD1. The germline V gene encodes CDR1 DFQATT and CDR2 SNEGSKA (reference sequence). This CDR3 is 15 amino acids long. V shed 4 bases and J 9 bases; nucleotides not matched to a gene: 12. CDR3 sequence: CSATTGTGDLGPQHF. The CDR3 DNA follows: TGCAGTGCTACTACTGGGACAGGGGACTTAGGGCCCCAGCATTTT.

This clonotype came up a few times. The chain combines TRBV19 with TRBJ2-2; D remains unclear. Germline V gives CDR1 LNHDA, CDR2 SQIVND (reference sequence). Trimming took 3 bases from V and 3 from J, leaving 8 bases between them. The CDR3 contains 14 residues. The CDR3 sequence: CASSMSLYTGELFF. CDR3 bases: TGTGCCAGTAGTATGTCCCTATACACCGGGGAGCTGTTTTTT.

This clonotype was found a few times. J is TRBJ2-1 and V is TRBV12-3 or TRBV12-4; TRBD2 matches 7 bases. CDR3 length: 17 residues. V shed 2 bases, J shed 8 bases, and the junction held 15 bases outside the gene matches. CDR3 DNA sequence: TGTGCCAGCAGTTTACTGGTGTCAAAGCGGGATAGGTATGAGCAGTTCTTC. It specifies CASSLLVSKRDRYEQFF.

This clonotype appeared a few times. This chain joins TRBV12-3 or TRBV12-4 and TRBJ2-3; the D gene is possibly TRBD1 (5 bases). The CDR3 runs to 15 residues. Trimming took 3 bases from V and 3 from J, leaving 13 bases between them. The CDR3 protein is CASSLGLLGTDTQYF. The CDR3, as DNA: TGTGCCAGCAGTTTGGGGCTGCTGGGGACAGATACGCAGTATTTT.

CDR3 amino acids: CASSLGPYSYEQYF. CDR3 nucleotides: TGCGCCAGCAGCTTGGGGCCCTACTCCTACGAGCAGTACTTC. The genes are TRBV5-1 and TRBJ2-7; D ambiguous. V lost 0 bases and J lost 0, with 7 bases in between. CDR1 SGHRS and CDR2 YFSETQ come from the germline V gene. The CDR3 has 14 residues.

This sequence joins TRBV5-5 and TRBJ1-2; 10 bases match TRBD1. Germline lookup yields CDR1 SGHKS and CDR2 YYEKEE (reference sequence). There are 15 residues in the CDR3. V shed 4 bases and J 5 bases; nucleotides not matched to a gene: 8. CDR3 coding DNA: TGTGCCAGCAGCCGGGGGACAGGGGAATATTATGGCTACACCTTC. The encoded protein is CASSRGTGEYYGYTF.